Presented here are 32 T cell receptor beta chains from one specimen sequenced in a study of shared clonotypes between healthy human individuals. This table comes from immunoSEQ multiplex PCR, and its TCRdb copy is limited to in-frame clones, with some not included. Among over 850,000 clones listed, approximately 80% were seen once. Sequenced sample: memory CD4+ T cells from PBMCs. Subset noted: CD45RA-negative fraction. These receptors were obtained from a man between 18 and 29 years old in good health. Some clones in this sample may be carry-over from other donors' samples.

V and J are TRBV7-3 and TRBJ2-1; possibly TRBD1 or TRBD2 for D (5 bases each). The germline V gene has CDR1 SGHTA and CDR2 FQGTGA. The CDR3 runs to 15 residues. V gave up 5 bases and J gave up 6 bases, with 17 bases separating them. CDR3 residues: CASSPRGPSGNEQFF. The DNA of the CDR3 is TGTGCCAGCAGCCCCCGGGGCCCATCAGGCAATGAGCAGTTCTTC.

This clone was seen only a few times. The V gene is TRBV5-6, the J gene TRBJ1-2; no clear D. CDR1 and CDR2 from the germline V gene are SGHDT and YYEEEE. V lost 4 bases and J 2 bases, leaving 12 bases between the germline ends. The CDR3 consists of 14 residues. CDR3 bases: TGTGCCAGCAGCCCCGATCGAGCGAACTATGGCTACACCTTC. Amino acid sequence: CASSPDRANYGYTF.

The chain recombines TRBV9 with TRBJ2-1; 9 positions agree with TRBD2. The CDR3 length is 15 residues. V dropped 4 bases and J dropped 8; count of bases not matched to a gene: 10. Per germline, CDR1 SGDLS and CDR2 YYNGEE. CDR3 nucleotide sequence: TGTGCCAGCAGCCCAAACGGACTAGCGTCCCATGAGCAGTTCTTC. Translation gives CASSPNGLASHEQFF.

The V call is TRBV9, the J call TRBJ2-1; 8 bases fit TRBD2. The CDR3 runs 16 residues. After removal of 0 bases from V and 10 bases from J, the junction contained 12 bases not matched to a gene. CDR1 is SGDLS, CDR2 YYNGEE, per germline. In nucleotides, the CDR3 is TGTGCCAGCAGCGTAGGTCCAGCGGGAGTGATCGCAGAGCAGTTCTTC. This codes for CASSVGPAGVIAEQFF. Together with reference TRBV9 and TRBJ2-1, the CDR3 gives the full variable domain: DSGVTQTPKHLITATGQRVTLRCSPRSGDLSVYWYQQSLDQGLQFLIQYYNGEERAKGNILERFSAQQFPDLHSELNLSSLELGDSALYFCASSVGPAGVIAEQFFGPGTRLTVL.

V usage is TRBV11-2 and J usage is TRBJ2-5; D gene unclear. This CDR3 region has 12 residues. Germline V gene lookup returns CDR1 SGHAT and CDR2 FQNNGV. V shed 0 bases and J shed 11 bases, with 10 bases lying between them. CDR3 nucleotides: TGTGCCAGCAGCTTAGAGGCCCAAGGGCAGTACTTC. Translated: CASSLEAQGQYF.

This chain uses TRBV5-4 with TRBJ2-6; 7 bases agree with TRBD1. The V gene's germline CDR1 is SGHNT and CDR2 YYREEE (reference sequence). V lost 3 bases and J lost 3; bases outside the gene matches: 9. This CDR3 is 17 amino acids long. The CDR3 DNA sequence: TGTGCCAGCAGCTCGAGACAGGGAGAAAATGGGGCCAACGTCCTGACTTTC. As protein: CASSSRQGENGANVLTF.

V is TRBV5-1 and J is TRBJ2-5; 8 bases line up with TRBD1. The CDR3 is 14 residues long. The V segment lost 4 bases and the J segment 3 bases; nucleotides outside the gene matches: 5. Looked up from germline, CDR1 is SGHRS and CDR2 is YFSETQ. The CDR3 DNA sequence: TGCGCCAGCAGCACGGGACAGGACAAAGAGACCCAGTACTTC. It specifies CASSTGQDKETQYF.

This sequence joins TRBV5-1 and TRBJ2-7; 8 positions agree with TRBD1. Germline values: CDR1 SGHRS, CDR2 YFSETQ. J was trimmed by 5 bases and V by 4 bases; bases with no gene match: 20. This CDR3 contains 18 residues. The CDR3 loop is CASSTLGQGRYQLDEQYF. CDR3 DNA sequence: TGCGCCAGCAGCACCCTCGGACAGGGAAGGTACCAGTTGGACGAGCAGTACTTC.

A few counts support this clone. This chain links TRBV28 with TRBJ2-7; 8 nucleotides agree with TRBD2. The V gene end was trimmed by 8 bases and the J gene end by 9 bases; junction bases not matched to a gene: 15. The CDR3 covers 14 residues. Germline V gene lookup returns CDR1 MDHEN and CDR2 SYDVKM. CDR3 nucleotides: TGTGCCAGCGCCACTAGCGGAAGGGACGACGCGCAGTACTTC. Amino acids: CASATSGRDDAQYF.

J is TRBJ2-5 and V is TRBV4-1; D unclear. Germline assignment: CDR1 MGHRA and CDR2 YSYEKL. This CDR3 region has 15 residues. V shed 3 bases and J shed 1 base, with 12 bases lying between them. CDR3 loop: CASSQHPVVQETQYF. As DNA, the CDR3 is TGCGCCAGCAGCCAGCATCCGGTCGTCCAAGAGACCCAGTACTTC.

CDR3 DNA: TGTGCCAGCAGGGGACAGGGAGACAATCAGCCCCAGCATTTT. Protein sequence: CASRGQGDNQPQHF. V gene TRBV28 combines with J gene TRBJ1-5; 9 bases map to TRBD1. This CDR3 spans 14 amino acids. With V trimmed by 6 bases and J by 3 bases, 3 bases remained unmatched. The germline gives CDR1 MDHEN, CDR2 SYDVKM.

The V gene is TRBV5-1, the J gene TRBJ2-1; TRBD2 matches 15 bases. Germline-derived CDR1 and CDR2 are SGHRS and YFSETQ. This CDR3 contains 14 residues. V gave up 4 bases and J gave up 9 bases; unmatched junction bases: 2. The CDR3 sequence: CASSTGLAGGEQFF. The CDR3 DNA reads TGCGCCAGCAGCACGGGACTAGCGGGAGGTGAGCAGTTCTTC.

This clone was counted only a few times. The genes are TRBV7-2 and TRBJ2-7, with 9 bases lining up with TRBD2. After removal of 8 bases from V and 0 bases from J, the junction contained 5 bases not matched to a gene. The CDR3 contains 14 residues. The germline gives CDR1 SGHTA, CDR2 FQGNSA. Here the CDR3 reads CASGKTSGSYEQYF. CDR3 nucleotides: TGTGCCAGCGGAAAGACTAGCGGCTCCTACGAGCAGTACTTC. The entire variable domain, with the rest obtained from reference TRBV7-2 and TRBJ2-7, is as follows: GAGVSQSPSNKVTEKGKDVELRCDPISGHTALYWYRQSLGQGLEFLIYFQGNSAPDKSGLPSDRFSAERTGGSVSTLTIQRTQQEDSAVYLCASGKTSGSYEQYFGPGTRLTVT.

The chain carries TRBV6-5 and TRBJ2-7; D uncertain. V was trimmed by 6 bases and J by 3 bases, leaving 15 bases between them. Germline V gene data show CDR1 as MNHEY and CDR2 as SVGAGI. There are 14 residues in the CDR3. The CDR3 protein is CASRASKSGYEQYF. The CDR3 nucleotides are TGTGCCAGCAGGGCCAGCAAATCGGGCTACGAGCAGTACTTC.

V is TRBV2 and J is TRBJ1-1; unclear D gene. V gave up 7 bases and J gave up 1 base, with 10 bases separating them. This CDR3 spans 13 amino acids. CDR1 and CDR2 from the germline V gene are SNHLY and FYNNEI. The CDR3 DNA is TGTGCCAGCACCTTAAATACGAACACTGAAGCTTTCTTT. It specifies CASTLNTNTEAFF.

The V gene is TRBV18, the J gene TRBJ1-3; possible D gene TRBD1, 6 bases. CDR1 and CDR2 from the germline V gene are KGHSH and LQKENI. V was trimmed by 1 base and J by 5 bases, leaving 9 bases between them. The CDR3 contains 14 residues. The DNA of the CDR3 is TGTGCCAGCTCACCACAGGGGGAAAGAAACACCATATATTTT. It yields the protein CASSPQGERNTIYF. The whole variable domain, remainder taken from reference TRBV18 and TRBJ1-3, is NAGVMQNPRHLVRRRGQEARLRCSPMKGHSHVYWYRQLPEEGLKFMVYLQKENIIDESGMPKERFSAEFPKEGPSILRIQQVVRGDSAAYFCASSPQGERNTIYFGEGSWLTVV.

The chain joins TRBV7-2 to TRBJ1-2; a weak D match, TRBD1 (5 bases). There are 13 residues in the CDR3. Trimming removed 4 bases from V and 8 bases from J, with 14 bases in between. CDR1 SGHTA and CDR2 FQGNSA come from the germline V gene. The CDR3 loop is CASSSRGFGGYTF. CDR3 sequence (DNA): TGTGCCAGCAGCTCCCGGGGGTTTGGGGGCTACACCTTC.

This chain links TRBV7-9 with TRBJ2-7; no reliable D call. The V end lost 6 bases, the J end lost 5 bases, and 11 bases lay between the germline ends. Germline-derived CDR1 and CDR2 are SEHNR and FQNEAQ (reference sequence). This CDR3 contains 12 residues. CDR3 sequence reads: CASSPNWDEQYF. CDR3 coding DNA: TGTGCCAGCAGTCCCAACTGGGACGAGCAGTACTTC.

This chain uses TRBV7-8 with TRBJ2-5, with D possibly TRBD1 on 6 matching bases. Germline V gene lookup returns CDR1 SGHVS and CDR2 FQNEAQ. The V gene lost 2 bases and the J gene lost 3 bases, with 7 bases spanning the gap. The CDR3 spans 13 residues. The CDR3 spells CASSLRGKETQYF. DNA for the CDR3: TGTGCCAGCAGCTTAAGGGGGAAAGAGACCCAGTACTTC.

This chain links TRBV7-8 with TRBJ2-1, with 8 positions matching TRBD2. This CDR3 is 16 amino acids long. The germline gives CDR1 SGHVS, CDR2 FQNEAQ. Trimming took 4 bases from V and 4 from J; bases not matched to a gene: 9. CDR3 in amino acids: CASSSASASGYNEQFF. The CDR3 DNA is TGTGCCAGCAGCTCAGCCTCGGCTAGCGGGTACAATGAGCAGTTCTTC.

The rearrangement links TRBV5-4 to TRBJ2-7; 12 bases agree with TRBD2. Germline V gene sequence: CDR1 SGHNT, CDR2 YYREEE (reference sequence). With V trimmed by 4 bases and J by 4 bases, 15 bases remained unmatched. The length of the CDR3 is 18 residues. CDR3 bases: TGTGCCAGCAGCCCGGGAGCTAGCGGGAGGGGAAAGCGGTACGAGCAGTACTTC. Residues: CASSPGASGRGKRYEQYF.

The chain uses TRBV9 and TRBJ2-1; 7 bases are a match to TRBD2. The germline V gene encodes CDR1 SGDLS and CDR2 YYNGEE. V was pared by 2 bases and J by 6 bases, with 11 bases of the junction left unmatched. The CDR3 totals 16 residues. CDR3 in amino acids: CASSVYEPGLSNEQFF. CDR3 nucleotide sequence: TGTGCCAGCAGCGTCTACGAACCGGGACTATCCAATGAGCAGTTCTTC.

This chain uses TRBV5-1 with TRBJ2-1; 10 bases agree with TRBD2. CDR1 and CDR2 from the germline V gene are SGHRS and YFSETQ. The CDR3 length is 14 residues. Trimming at V came to 9 bases and at J to 4 bases, leaving 7 bases not matched to a gene. The CDR3 sequence: CATRASGSYNEQFF. The CDR3, as DNA: TGCGCCACCCGGGCTAGCGGGAGTTACAATGAGCAGTTCTTC.

The V and J genes are TRBV5-4 and TRBJ2-3, with 8 bases lining up with TRBD2. CDR1 is SGHNT and CDR2 is YYREEE in the germline V gene (reference sequence). V shed 4 bases, J shed 5 bases, and the junction held 9 bases outside the gene matches. CDR3 length: 15 amino acids. Written as DNA, the CDR3 is TGTGCCAGCAGCCCACAGGGCGGGAGGTTAGATACGCAGTATTTT. It encodes CASSPQGGRLDTQYF.

This clone showed up just once. The chain uses TRBV6-1 and TRBJ2-7; D not resolved. This CDR3 comprises 14 residues. Looked up from germline, CDR1 is MNHNS and CDR2 is SASEGT. V dropped 2 bases and J dropped 4 bases, with 12 bases sitting between them. The CDR3, as DNA: TGTGCCAGCAGTGAAAGGTCTGGGCTTTACGAGCAGTACTTC. Its translation is CASSERSGLYEQYF.

The chain recombines TRBV19 with TRBJ2-1; 11 nucleotides line up with TRBD2. The V gene end was trimmed by 6 bases and the J gene end by 3 bases; junction bases not matched to a gene: 1. Germline loops: CDR1 LNHDA, CDR2 SQIVND (reference sequence). This CDR3 has 14 amino acids. The CDR3 coding sequence is TGTGCCAGTAGAACTAGCGGGAGCTACAATGAGCAGTTCTTC. Protein sequence: CASRTSGSYNEQFF.

This clone was detected a few times. V and J are TRBV5-4 and TRBJ2-1, with D unclear. Trimming cost V 2 bases and J 1 base, with 13 bases left between them. The CDR3 length is 16 residues. The germline V gene has CDR1 SGHNT and CDR2 YYREEE (reference sequence). This CDR3 reads CASSFSFRRSYNEQFF. CDR3 DNA: TGTGCCAGCAGCTTCAGCTTCCGTAGATCCTACAATGAGCAGTTCTTC.

The chain carries TRBV4-3 and TRBJ1-6; possibly TRBD1 for D (5 bases). Trimming shortened V by 0 bases and J by 10 bases, and 22 bases separated the two germline ends. The CDR3 spans 18 residues. The germline V gene encodes CDR1 LGHNA and CDR2 YSLEER. The CDR3 sequence: CASSQDFPSRERRSPLHF. In DNA form, the CDR3 reads TGCGCCAGCAGCCAAGATTTTCCCAGCAGGGAGCGTCGGTCACCCCTCCACTTT.

The rearrangement links TRBV20-1 to TRBJ2-2, with TRBD2 as a possible D gene (5 bases). CDR3 length equals 11 residues. Trimming shortened V by 5 bases and J by 6 bases, and 7 bases separated the two germline ends. Germline lookup yields CDR1 DFQATT and CDR2 SNEGSKA (reference sequence). CDR3 in DNA: TGCAGTGCTGGGCGGGCCGGGGAGCTGTTTTTT. Its translation: CSAGRAGELFF.

The chain combines TRBV28 with TRBJ1-2; the match to TRBD1 covers 7 bases. Germline trimming cut 7 bases from V and 7 bases from J; bases unmatched to any gene: 9. Germline V gives CDR1 MDHEN, CDR2 SYDVKM. The CDR3 is made up of 13 amino acids. CDR3 nucleotides: TGTGCCAGCAATATACCGGCAGGGGGTGGCTACACCTTC. Amino acid sequence: CASNIPAGGGYTF.

The V call is TRBV4-3, the J call TRBJ2-3; D remains ambiguous. The CDR3 loop spans 14 amino acids. The germline CDR1 and CDR2 sequences are LGHNA and YSLEER. Between the trimmed V and J ends, which lost 0 bases and 10 bases, there was a span of 14 bases. The CDR3 bases are TGCGCCAGCAGCCAAGATCTCGCCAATACCCCGCAGTATTTT. Amino acids: CASSQDLANTPQYF.

The table lists this clone with a count of one. The CDR3 loop is CASSYSLGSYEQYF. DNA for the CDR3: TGTGCCAGCAGTTACTCCCTGGGGAGCTACGAGCAGTACTTC. The chain combines TRBV6-5 with TRBJ2-7; D possibly corresponds to TRBD2 (5 bases). CDR1 is MNHEY, CDR2 SVGAGI, per germline. The CDR3 contains 14 residues. Trimming removed 0 bases from V and 3 bases from J, with 9 bases in between.